The 6 T cell receptor beta chains given below trace back to one sample, sequenced in a study of regulatory T cells in long-lasting Graves disease. Time point here: persistent/refractory GD, antithyroid drugs over 5 years with positive TRAb. From RNA extracted from PBMCs, the TCR library was made. Construction of the TCR beta libraries employed iRepertoire HTBI primers in conjunction with Arm-PCR of CDR3 regions. Via MiXCR, TCRdb re-called the multiplex PCR reads, giving one row per CDR3 protein. The sample includes 450,000 or so distinct CDR3 sequences, roughly 23% seen only once; the top ten take around 13%. Sequencing used peripheral blood mononuclear cells (PBMCs), obtained when the disease was refractory, from a patient treated with antithyroid drugs. The receptors shown here come from a female donor with Graves disease.

The sample holds a few counts of this clonotype. The chain couples TRBV5-1 to TRBJ2-3; TRBD2 agrees at 7 bases. The CDR3 length is 15 residues. Germline CDR1 is SGHRS and CDR2 is YFSETQ. V shed 1 base and J 2 bases; nucleotides not matched to a gene: 4. The CDR3 DNA is TGCGCCAGCAGCTTGCGGCGGGAGTCCACAGATACGCAGTATTTT. Amino acids: CASSLRRESTDTQYF.

This chain uses TRBV30 with TRBJ1-2; 7 positions match TRBD1. Germline assignment: CDR1 GTSNPN and CDR2 SVGIG (reference sequence). The J segment lost 4 bases and the V segment lost 3 bases, leaving 5 bases of the junction unmatched. The CDR3 has 13 residues. CDR3 bases: TGTGCCTGGAGCCCGACAGGGATCTATGGCTACACCTTC. Protein sequence: CAWSPTGIYGYTF. The variable domain in full, completed from reference TRBV30 and TRBJ1-2, reads SQTIHQWPATLVQPVGSPLSLECTVEGTSNPNLYWYRQAAGRGLQLLFYSVGIGQISSEVPQNLSASRPQDRQFILSSKKLLLSDSGFYLCAWSPTGIYGYTFGSGTRLTVV.

The V gene is TRBV7-9, the J gene TRBJ2-7, with a tentative D call TRBD2 (6 bases). Germline lookup yields CDR1 SEHNR and CDR2 FQNEAQ (reference sequence). The V and J ends lost 5 bases and 5 bases respectively, with 19 bases between them. The CDR3 extends over 15 amino acids. The CDR3 reads CASSPPRRGIDEQYF. CDR3 nucleotide sequence: TGTGCCAGCAGCCCCCCTCGGCGGGGCATCGACGAGCAGTACTTC.

The V and J genes are TRBV7-9 and TRBJ2-7; perhaps TRBD1 as D (6 bases). Germline assignment: CDR1 SEHNR and CDR2 FQNEAQ (reference sequence). The CDR3 contains 15 residues. Trimming cost V 4 bases and J 9 bases, with 22 bases left between them. The CDR3 is CASSSSGVRAIRQYF. For the CDR3, the DNA is TGTGCCAGCAGCTCTTCAGGGGTTAGGGCTATAAGGCAGTACTTC.

The rearrangement uses TRBV7-9 and TRBJ2-1, with D hard to call. Germline CDR1 is SEHNR and CDR2 is FQNEAQ (reference sequence). The CDR3 runs to 13 residues. Trimming stripped 5 bases from V and 2 bases from J, with 7 bases between. The chain's CDR3 is CASSPYTYNEQFF. As DNA, the CDR3 is TGTGCCAGCAGCCCATACACCTACAATGAGCAGTTCTTC.

A few counts support this clonotype. This rearrangement joins TRBV3-1 to TRBJ2-2; the match to TRBD2 covers 7 bases. The germline gives CDR1 LGHDT, CDR2 YNNKEL (reference sequence). The CDR3 length is 17 residues. V gave up 0 bases and J gave up 6 bases; unmatched junction bases: 10. CDR3 residues: CASSQDVIAGVSGELFF. The CDR3 bases are TGTGCCAGCAGCCAAGATGTTATCGCGGGAGTCTCCGGGGAGCTGTTTTTT.